The sequence of this T cell receptor beta chain was determined in a study of a mutant IDH1 vaccine in newly diagnosed glioma (dated by TCRdb to the early 2020s). Concerning the study at large: In the chemotherapy-containing groups, vaccination started alongside temozolomide cycles, whereas in patients who had radiotherapy alone it started 4-6 weeks after radiotherapy. Of the 32 patients who were treated, 62.5% were male and about 40% were female, and the mean age was around 40 years. Prior to enrollment, patients had been given standard therapy consisting of radiotherapy alone, temozolomide alone, or radiochemotherapy with temozolomide, with the combination given to most patients. The week-35 safety follow-up took place at visit V12, and the week-47 end of study took place at visit V13. Six visits were used for peripheral blood collection: V03 (baseline), V05, V07, V10, V12 and V13. For exploratory analyses, about two dozen treated patients had longitudinal TCRB deep sequencing done wherever samples were available. Study-wide findings and limitations: The authors stated that sample limitations prevented analyses of patient blood samples from being reproduced. Pseudoprogression appeared unrelated to alterations in the top peripheral T cell clonotypes detected by TCRB sequencing. PBMC samples for TCRB deep sequencing were selected based on availability. Immune responses induced by the vaccine were seen in 93.3% of patients across multiple MHC alleles.

The time point label, read with the paper, signifies: week 35, safety follow-up. A 20-mer mutant IDH1 peptide at 300 micrograms in Montanide made up each vaccine dose, which was injected subcutaneously together with topical imiquimod. Eight vaccinations were administered to patients in weeks 1, 3, 5, 7, 11, 15, 19 and 23, corresponding to visits V03 through V10. All donors had newly diagnosed IDH1-mutant astrocytomas of WHO grade 3 or 4 that showed loss of nuclear ATRX. The samples were drawn from NOA16, a multicentre, single-arm, open-label phase I trial in Germany that tested a mutant IDH1 peptide vaccine in humans for the first time. Genomic DNA for TCRB sequencing was isolated from EDTA blood with the DNeasy Blood and Tissue Kit. Library preparation used the immunoSEQ multiplex PCR assay. Following the manufacturer's protocol, the hsTCRB Kit was used to amplify rearranged TCR beta chain sequences. Sequencing of TCRB libraries was carried out on an Illumina MiSeq. The authors processed their data as follows. Demultiplexing, trimming and gene mapping were performed with the kit vendor's proprietary platform. TCRdb obtained this table from immuneACCESS and retained in-frame rearrangements with V and J assigned. These tables miss some clones; where compared with another copy, unresolved V genes account for less than half of the shortfall, and the remainder is unexplained. D and trimming were read from the DNA, whereas the V and J calls and clone size are those reported in that table. The sample table contains about 27,000 clones; only one count was recorded for around 76% of them. The ten largest clonotypes hold 6% to 9.5% of the sample.

Via the germline V gene (reference sequence), CDR1 is LNHDA and CDR2 SQIVND. There are 12 amino acids in the CDR3, from cysteine to phenylalanine inclusive. Only the CDR3 part of the read is kept: 36 bases, read in frame from the first base. V is shortened by 5 bases, J by 6 bases, and the region joining them spans 11 bases. On this clone itself: The target of this receptor is not known. The sample holds no much larger clone one base away, and base qualities are not on file.

This TCR derives from a man between 45 and 60 years old with glioma. The chain is made from TRBV19 and TRBJ2-7, with a weak D call of TRBD1 (5 bases match). The sample was PBMCs, taken from a glioma patient whose treatment included an IDH1 peptide vaccine. The bases read TGTGCCAGTAGTTCAGGGTTCGGCGAGCAGTACTTC. It codes for CASSSGFGEQYF.